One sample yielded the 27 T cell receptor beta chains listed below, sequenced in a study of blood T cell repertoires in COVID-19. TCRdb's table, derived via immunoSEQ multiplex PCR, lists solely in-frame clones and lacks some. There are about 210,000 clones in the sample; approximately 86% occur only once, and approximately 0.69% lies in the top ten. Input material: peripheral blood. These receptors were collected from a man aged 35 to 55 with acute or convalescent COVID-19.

CDR3 residues: CASSLGGWDTQYF. CDR3 DNA sequence: TGTGCCAGCAGTTTGGGGGGTTGGGATACGCAGTATTTT. The rearrangement uses TRBV12-3 or TRBV12-4 and TRBJ2-3; TRBD2 is a possible D gene (6 bases). The CDR3 sequence is 13 residues long. Trimming shortened V by 3 bases and J by 6 bases, and 10 bases separated the two germline ends.

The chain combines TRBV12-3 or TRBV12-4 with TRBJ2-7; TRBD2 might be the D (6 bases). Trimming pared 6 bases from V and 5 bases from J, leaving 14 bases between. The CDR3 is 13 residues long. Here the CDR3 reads CASSPRGVNEQYF. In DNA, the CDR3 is TGTGCCAGCAGCCCGCGGGGAGTCAACGAGCAGTACTTC.

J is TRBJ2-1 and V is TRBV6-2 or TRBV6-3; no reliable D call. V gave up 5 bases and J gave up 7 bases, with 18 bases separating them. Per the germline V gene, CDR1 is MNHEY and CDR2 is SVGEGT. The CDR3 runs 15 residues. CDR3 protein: CASSPQEPVRNEQFF. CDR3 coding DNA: TGTGCCAGCAGTCCCCAGGAACCCGTAAGAAATGAGCAGTTCTTC.

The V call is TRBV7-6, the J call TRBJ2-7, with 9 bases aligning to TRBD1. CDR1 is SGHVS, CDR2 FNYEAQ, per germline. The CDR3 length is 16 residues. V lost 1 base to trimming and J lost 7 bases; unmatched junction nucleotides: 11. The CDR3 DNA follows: TGTGCCAGCAGCTTAGGGCTGGGGACAGGGTCGGGGGAGCAGTACTTC. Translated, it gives CASSLGLGTGSGEQYF.

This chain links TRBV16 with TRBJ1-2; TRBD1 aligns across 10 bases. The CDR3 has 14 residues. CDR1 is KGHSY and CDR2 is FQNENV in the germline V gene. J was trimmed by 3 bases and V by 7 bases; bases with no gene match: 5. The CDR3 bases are TGTGCCAGCATCAAGACAGGGGGCGACTATGGCTACACCTTC. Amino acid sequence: CASIKTGGDYGYTF.

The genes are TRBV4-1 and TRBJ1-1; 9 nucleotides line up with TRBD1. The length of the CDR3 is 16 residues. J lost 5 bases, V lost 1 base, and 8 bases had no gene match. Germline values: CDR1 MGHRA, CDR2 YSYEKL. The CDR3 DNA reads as TGCGCCAGCAGCCAAGCCCGAACAGGGGGCAATACTGAAGCTTTCTTT. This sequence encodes CASSQARTGGNTEAFF.

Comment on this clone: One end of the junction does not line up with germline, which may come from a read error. The CDR3: CASSLGLANEQFF. DNA of the CDR3: TGTGCTAGCAGCTTAGGGCTAGCAAATGAGCAGTTCTTC. The chain links TRBV7-7 to TRBJ2-1; TRBD2 is a possible D gene (5 bases). The germline V gene has CDR1 SSHAT and CDR2 FNYEAQ (reference sequence). This CDR3 is built from 13 residues.

Here the CDR3 reads CSVLLSSYEQYF. CDR3 sequence (DNA): TGCAGCGTTCTCCTGAGCTCCTACGAGCAGTACTTC. This chain joins TRBV29-1 and TRBJ2-7; D gene unclear. V was clipped by 5 bases and J by 0 bases, with 8 bases between them. Germline V gene data show CDR1 as SQVTM and CDR2 as ANQGSEA. CDR3 size: 12 residues.

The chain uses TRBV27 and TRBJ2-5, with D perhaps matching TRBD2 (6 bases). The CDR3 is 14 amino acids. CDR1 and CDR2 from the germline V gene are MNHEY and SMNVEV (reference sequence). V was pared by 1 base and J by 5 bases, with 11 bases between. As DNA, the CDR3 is TGTGCCAGCAGTTTATGGGGGGAAATCGAGACCCAGTACTTC. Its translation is CASSLWGEIETQYF.

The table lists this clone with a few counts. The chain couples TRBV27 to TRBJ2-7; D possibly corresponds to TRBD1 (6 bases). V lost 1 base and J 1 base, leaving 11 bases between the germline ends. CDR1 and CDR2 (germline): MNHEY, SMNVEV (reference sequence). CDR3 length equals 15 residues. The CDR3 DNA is TGTGCCAGCAGTTTATGGGGGCTAGGTTCCTACGAGCAGTACTTC. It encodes CASSLWGLGSYEQYF.

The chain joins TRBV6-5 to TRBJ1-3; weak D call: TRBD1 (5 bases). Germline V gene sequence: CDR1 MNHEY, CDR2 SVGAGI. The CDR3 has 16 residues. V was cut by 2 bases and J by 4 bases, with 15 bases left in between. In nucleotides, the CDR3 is TGTGCCAGCAGTTACGGGGGGGAACTTGGAGGAAACACCATATATTTT. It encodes CASSYGGELGGNTIYF.

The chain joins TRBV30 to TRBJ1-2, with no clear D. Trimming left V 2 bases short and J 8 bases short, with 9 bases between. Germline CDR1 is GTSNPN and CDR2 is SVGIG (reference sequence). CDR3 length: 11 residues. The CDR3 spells CAWSPSEGYTF. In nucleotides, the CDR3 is TGTGCCTGGAGTCCGAGTGAAGGCTACACCTTC.

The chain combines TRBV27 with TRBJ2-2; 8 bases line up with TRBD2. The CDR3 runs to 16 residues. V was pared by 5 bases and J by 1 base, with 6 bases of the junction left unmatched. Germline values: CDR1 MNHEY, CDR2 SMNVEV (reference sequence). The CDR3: CASSLYSGVNTGELFF. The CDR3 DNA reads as TGTGCCAGCAGTCTTTATAGCGGGGTGAACACCGGGGAGCTGTTTTTT.

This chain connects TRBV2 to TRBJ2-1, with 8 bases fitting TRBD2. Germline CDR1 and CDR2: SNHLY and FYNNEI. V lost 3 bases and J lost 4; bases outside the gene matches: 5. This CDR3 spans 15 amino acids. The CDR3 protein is CASSDQRERYNEQFF. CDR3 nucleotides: TGTGCCAGCAGTGATCAGCGGGAGAGGTACAATGAGCAGTTCTTC.

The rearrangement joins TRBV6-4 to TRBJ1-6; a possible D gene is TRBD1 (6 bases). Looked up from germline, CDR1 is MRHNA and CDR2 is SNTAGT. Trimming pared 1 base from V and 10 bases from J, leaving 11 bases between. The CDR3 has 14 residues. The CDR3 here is CASSDLGAGSPLHF. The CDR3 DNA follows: TGTGCCAGCAGTGACTTGGGGGCTGGGTCACCCCTCCACTTT.

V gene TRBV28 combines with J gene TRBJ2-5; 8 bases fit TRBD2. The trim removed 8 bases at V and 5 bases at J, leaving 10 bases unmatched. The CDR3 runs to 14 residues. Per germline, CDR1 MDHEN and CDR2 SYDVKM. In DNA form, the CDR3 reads TGTGCCAGCTCCCCGGGACTAGAACCGGAGACCCAGTACTTC. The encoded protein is CASSPGLEPETQYF.

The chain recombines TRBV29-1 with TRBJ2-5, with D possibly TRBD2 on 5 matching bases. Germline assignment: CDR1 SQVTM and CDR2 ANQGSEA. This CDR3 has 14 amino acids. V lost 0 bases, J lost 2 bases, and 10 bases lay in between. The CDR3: CSVEDRSAQETQYF. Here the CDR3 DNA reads TGCAGCGTTGAAGATCGTAGCGCTCAAGAGACCCAGTACTTC. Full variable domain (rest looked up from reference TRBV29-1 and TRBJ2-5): SAVISQKPSRDICQRGTSLTIQCQVDSQVTMMFWYRQQPGQSLTLIATANQGSEATYESGFVIDKFPISRPNLTFSTLTVSNMSPEDSSIYLCSVEDRSAQETQYFGPGTRLLVL.

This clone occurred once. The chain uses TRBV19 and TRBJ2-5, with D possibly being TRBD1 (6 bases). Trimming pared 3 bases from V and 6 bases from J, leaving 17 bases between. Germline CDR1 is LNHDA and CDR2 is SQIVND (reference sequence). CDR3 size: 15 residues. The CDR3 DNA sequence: TGTGCCAGTAGTATGGCAGGGGCGGATTCTAAGACCCAGTACTTC. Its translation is CASSMAGADSKTQYF.

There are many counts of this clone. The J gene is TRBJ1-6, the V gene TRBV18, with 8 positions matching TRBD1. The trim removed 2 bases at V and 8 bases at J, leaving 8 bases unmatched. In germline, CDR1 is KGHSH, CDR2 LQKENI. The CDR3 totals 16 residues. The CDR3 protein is CASSPVAGGQDSPLHF. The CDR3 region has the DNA TGTGCCAGCTCACCAGTAGCAGGGGGCCAGGATTCACCCCTCCACTTT.

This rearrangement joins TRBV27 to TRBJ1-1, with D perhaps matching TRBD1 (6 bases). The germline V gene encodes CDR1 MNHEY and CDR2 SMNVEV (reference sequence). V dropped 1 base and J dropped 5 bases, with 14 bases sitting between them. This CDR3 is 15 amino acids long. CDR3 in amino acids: CASSLYLGAYTEAFF. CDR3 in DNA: TGTGCCAGCAGTTTATATCTGGGGGCATATACTGAAGCTTTCTTT.

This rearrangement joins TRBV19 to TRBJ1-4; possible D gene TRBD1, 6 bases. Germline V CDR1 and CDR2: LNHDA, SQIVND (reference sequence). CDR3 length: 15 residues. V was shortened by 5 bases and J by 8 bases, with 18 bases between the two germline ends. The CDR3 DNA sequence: TGTGCCAGTAGTCCCCGACAGGCCCCCTTCGAAAAACTGTTTTTT. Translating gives CASSPRQAPFEKLFF.

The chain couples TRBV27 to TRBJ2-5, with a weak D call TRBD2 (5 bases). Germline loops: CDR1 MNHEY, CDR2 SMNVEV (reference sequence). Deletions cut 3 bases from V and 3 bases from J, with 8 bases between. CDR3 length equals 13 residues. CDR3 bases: TGTGCCAGCAGTTTTGACGGGAAAGAGACCCAGTACTTC. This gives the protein CASSFDGKETQYF.

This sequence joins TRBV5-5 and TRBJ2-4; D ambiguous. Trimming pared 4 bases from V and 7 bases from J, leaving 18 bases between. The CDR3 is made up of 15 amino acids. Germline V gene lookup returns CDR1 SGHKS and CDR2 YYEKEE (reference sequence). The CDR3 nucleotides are TGTGCCAGCAGCACTCCCGGGTCCGGGTTGAACATTCAGTACTTC. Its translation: CASSTPGSGLNIQYF.

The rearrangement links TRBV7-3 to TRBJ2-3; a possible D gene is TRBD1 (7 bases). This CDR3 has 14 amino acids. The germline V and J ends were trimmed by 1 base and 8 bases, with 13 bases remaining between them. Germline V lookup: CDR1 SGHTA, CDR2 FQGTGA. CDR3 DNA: TGTGCCAGCAGCTTAAGCGGGGACAGTGGTACGCAGTATTTT. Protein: CASSLSGDSGTQYF.

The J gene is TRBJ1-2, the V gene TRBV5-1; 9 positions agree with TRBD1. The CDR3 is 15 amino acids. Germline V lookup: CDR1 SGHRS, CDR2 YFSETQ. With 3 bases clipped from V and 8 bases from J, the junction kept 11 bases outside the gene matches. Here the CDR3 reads CASSSLGQGAGGYTF. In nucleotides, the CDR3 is TGCGCCAGCAGCTCCCTGGGACAGGGCGCTGGGGGCTACACCTTC.

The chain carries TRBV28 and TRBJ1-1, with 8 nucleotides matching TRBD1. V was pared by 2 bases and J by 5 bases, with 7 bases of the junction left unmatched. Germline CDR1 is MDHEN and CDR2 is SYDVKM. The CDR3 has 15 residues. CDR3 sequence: CASSLRPGGLTEAFF. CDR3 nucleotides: TGTGCCAGCAGTTTAAGGCCAGGGGGCTTAACTGAAGCTTTCTTT.

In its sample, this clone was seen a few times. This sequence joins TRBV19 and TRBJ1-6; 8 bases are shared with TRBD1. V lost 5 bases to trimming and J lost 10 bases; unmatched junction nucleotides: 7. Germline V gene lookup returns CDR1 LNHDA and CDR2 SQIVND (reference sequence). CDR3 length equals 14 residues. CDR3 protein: CASSPDRGWSPLHF. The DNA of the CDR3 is TGTGCCAGTAGTCCCGACAGGGGATGGTCACCCCTCCACTTT.